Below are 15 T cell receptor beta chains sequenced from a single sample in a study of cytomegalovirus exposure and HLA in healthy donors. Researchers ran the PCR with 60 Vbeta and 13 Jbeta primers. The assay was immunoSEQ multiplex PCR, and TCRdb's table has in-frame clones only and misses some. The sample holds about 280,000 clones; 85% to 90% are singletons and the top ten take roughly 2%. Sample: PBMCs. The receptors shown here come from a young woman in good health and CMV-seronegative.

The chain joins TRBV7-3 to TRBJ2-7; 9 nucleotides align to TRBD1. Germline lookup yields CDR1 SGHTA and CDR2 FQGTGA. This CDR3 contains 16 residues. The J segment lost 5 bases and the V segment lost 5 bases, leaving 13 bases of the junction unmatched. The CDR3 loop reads CASSLRAGTGTDEQYF. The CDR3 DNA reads TGTGCCAGCAGCCTGCGAGCCGGGACAGGGACGGACGAGCAGTACTTC.

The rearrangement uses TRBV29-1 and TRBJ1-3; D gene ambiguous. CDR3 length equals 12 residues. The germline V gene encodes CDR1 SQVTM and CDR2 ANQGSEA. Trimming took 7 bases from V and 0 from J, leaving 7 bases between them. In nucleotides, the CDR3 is TGCAGCGCTGAGAGCTCTGGAAACACCATATATTTT. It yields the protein CSAESSGNTIYF. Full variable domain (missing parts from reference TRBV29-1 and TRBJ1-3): SAVISQKPSRDICQRGTSLTIQCQVDSQVTMMFWYRQQPGQSLTLIATANQGSEATYESGFVIDKFPISRPNLTFSTLTVSNMSPEDSSIYLCSAESSGNTIYFGEGSWLTVV.

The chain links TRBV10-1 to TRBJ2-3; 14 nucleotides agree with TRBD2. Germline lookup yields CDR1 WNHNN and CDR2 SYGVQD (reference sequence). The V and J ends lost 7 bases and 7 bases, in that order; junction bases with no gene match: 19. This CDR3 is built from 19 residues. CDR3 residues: CASTGGIKTSGGVRNTQYF. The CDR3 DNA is TGCGCCAGCACCGGGGGGATTAAGACTAGCGGGGGGGTAAGAAATACGCAGTATTTT.

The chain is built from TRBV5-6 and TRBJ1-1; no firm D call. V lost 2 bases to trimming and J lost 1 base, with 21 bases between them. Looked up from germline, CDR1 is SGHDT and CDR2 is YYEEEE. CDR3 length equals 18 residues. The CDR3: CASSFPLSTLEGNTEAFF. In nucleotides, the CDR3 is TGTGCCAGCAGCTTCCCCTTATCGACTTTGGAGGGGAACACTGAAGCTTTCTTT.

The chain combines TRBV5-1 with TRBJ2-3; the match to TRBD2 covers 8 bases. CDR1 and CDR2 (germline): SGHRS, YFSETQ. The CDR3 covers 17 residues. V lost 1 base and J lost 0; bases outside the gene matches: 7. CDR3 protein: CASSLSGGSASTDTQYF. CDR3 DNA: TGCGCCAGCAGCTTGAGCGGGGGCAGTGCTAGCACAGATACGCAGTATTTT.

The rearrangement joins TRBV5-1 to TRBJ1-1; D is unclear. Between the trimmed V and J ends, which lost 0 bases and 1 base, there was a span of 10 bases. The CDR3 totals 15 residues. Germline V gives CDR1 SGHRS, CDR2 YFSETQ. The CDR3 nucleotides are TGCGCCAGCAGCTTGGCCGGGGTTCGGAACACTGAAGCTTTCTTT. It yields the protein CASSLAGVRNTEAFF.

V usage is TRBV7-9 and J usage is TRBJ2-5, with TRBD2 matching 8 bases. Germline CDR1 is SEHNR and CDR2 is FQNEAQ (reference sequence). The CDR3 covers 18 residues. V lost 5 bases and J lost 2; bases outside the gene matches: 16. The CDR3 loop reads CASSRQDETSGRQETQYF. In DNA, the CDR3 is TGTGCCAGCAGCCGACAGGATGAAACTAGCGGTAGACAAGAGACCCAGTACTTC.

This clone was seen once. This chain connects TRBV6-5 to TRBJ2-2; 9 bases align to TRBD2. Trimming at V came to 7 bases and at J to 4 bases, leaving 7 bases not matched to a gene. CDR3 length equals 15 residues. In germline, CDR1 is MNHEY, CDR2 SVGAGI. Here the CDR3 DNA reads TGTGCCAGCATCATTAGCGGGGGAACCACCGGGGAGCTGTTTTTT. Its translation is CASIISGGTTGELFF.

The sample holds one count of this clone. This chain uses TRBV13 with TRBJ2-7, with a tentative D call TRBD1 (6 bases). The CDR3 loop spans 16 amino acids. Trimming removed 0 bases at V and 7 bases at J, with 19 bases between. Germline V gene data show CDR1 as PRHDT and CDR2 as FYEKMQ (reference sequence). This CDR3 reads CASSLGRGRGFREQYF. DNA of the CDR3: TGTGCCAGCAGCTTAGGCCGGGGCAGGGGATTTCGGGAGCAGTACTTC.

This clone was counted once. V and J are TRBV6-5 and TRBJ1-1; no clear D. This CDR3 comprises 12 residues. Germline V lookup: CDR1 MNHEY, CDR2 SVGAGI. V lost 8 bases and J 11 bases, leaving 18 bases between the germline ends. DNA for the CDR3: TGTGCCAGCGCCAATTTAGGCACCGGGGCTTTCTTT. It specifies CASANLGTGAFF.

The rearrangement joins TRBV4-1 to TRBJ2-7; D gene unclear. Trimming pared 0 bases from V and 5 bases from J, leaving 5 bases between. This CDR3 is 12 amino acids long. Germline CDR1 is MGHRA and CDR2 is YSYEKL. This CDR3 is CASSQDNNEQYF. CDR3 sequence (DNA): TGCGCCAGCAGCCAAGATAATAACGAGCAGTACTTC.

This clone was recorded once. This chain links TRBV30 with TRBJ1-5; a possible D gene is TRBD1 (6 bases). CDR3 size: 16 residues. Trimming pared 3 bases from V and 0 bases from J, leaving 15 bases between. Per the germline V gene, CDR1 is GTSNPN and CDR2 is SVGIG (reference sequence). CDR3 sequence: CAWRLRGAASNQPQHF. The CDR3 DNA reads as TGTGCCTGGAGACTCCGGGGGGCGGCTAGCAATCAGCCCCAGCATTTT.

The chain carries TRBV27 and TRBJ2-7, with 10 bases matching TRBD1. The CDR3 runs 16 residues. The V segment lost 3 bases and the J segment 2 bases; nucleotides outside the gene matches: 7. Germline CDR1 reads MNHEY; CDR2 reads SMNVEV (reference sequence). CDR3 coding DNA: TGTGCCAGCAGTTTCCGGGTCGGACAGGGGGCCTACGAGCAGTACTTC. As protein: CASSFRVGQGAYEQYF.

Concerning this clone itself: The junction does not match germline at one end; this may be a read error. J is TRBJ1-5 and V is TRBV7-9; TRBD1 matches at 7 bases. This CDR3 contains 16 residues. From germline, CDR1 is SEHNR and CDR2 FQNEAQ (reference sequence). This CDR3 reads CSSSHVTGVGNQPQHF. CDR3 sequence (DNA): TGTTCCAGCAGTCACGTCACAGGGGTCGGCAATCAGCCCCAGCATTTT. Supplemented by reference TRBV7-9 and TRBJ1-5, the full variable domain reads DTGVSQNPRHKITKRGQNVTFRCDPISEHNRLYWYRQTLGQGPEFLTYFQNEAQLEKSRLLSDRFSAERPKGSFSTLEIQRTEQGDSAMYLCSSSHVTGVGNQPQHFGDGTRLSIL.

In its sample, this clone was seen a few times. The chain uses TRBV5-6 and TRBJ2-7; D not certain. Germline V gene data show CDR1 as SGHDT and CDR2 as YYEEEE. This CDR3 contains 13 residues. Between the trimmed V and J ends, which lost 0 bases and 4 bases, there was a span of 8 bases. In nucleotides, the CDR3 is TGTGCCAGCAGCTTGGGTAATCCTTACGAGCAGTACTTC. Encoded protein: CASSLGNPYEQYF.